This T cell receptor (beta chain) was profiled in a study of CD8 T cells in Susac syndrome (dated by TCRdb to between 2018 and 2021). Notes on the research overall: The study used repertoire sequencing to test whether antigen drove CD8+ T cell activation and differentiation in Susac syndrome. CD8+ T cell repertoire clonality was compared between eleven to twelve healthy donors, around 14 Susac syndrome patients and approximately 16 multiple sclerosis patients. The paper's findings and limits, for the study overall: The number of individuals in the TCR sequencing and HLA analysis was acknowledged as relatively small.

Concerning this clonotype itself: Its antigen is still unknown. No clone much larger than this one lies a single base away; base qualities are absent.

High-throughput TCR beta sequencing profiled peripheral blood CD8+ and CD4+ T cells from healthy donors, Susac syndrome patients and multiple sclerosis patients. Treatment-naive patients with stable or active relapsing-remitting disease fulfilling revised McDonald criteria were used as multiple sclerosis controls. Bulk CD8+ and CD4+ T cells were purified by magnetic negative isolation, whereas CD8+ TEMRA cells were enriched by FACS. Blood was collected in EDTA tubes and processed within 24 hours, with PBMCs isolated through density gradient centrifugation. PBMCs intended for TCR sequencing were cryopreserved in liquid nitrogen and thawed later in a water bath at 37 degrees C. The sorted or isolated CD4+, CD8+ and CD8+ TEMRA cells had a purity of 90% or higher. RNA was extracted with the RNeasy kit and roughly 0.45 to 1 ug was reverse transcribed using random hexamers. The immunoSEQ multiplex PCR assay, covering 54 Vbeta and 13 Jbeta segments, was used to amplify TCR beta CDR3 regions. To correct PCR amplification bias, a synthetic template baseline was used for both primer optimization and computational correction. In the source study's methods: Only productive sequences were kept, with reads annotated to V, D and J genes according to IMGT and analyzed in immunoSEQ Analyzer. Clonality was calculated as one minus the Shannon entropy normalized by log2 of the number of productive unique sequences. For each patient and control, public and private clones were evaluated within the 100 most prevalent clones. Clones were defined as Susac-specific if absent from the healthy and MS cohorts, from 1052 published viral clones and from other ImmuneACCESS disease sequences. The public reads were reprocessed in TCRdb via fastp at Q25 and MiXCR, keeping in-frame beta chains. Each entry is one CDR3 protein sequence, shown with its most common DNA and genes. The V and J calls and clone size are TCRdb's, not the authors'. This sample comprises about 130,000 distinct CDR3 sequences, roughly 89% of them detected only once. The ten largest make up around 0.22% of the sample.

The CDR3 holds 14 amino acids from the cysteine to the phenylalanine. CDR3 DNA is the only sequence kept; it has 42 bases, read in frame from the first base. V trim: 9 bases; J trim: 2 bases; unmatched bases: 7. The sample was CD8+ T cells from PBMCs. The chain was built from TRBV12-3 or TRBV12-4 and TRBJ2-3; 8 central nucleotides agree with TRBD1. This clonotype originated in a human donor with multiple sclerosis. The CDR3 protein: CARTTGDFTDTQYF. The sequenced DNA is TGTGCCAGAACGACAGGGGACTTCACAGATACGCAGTATTTT.